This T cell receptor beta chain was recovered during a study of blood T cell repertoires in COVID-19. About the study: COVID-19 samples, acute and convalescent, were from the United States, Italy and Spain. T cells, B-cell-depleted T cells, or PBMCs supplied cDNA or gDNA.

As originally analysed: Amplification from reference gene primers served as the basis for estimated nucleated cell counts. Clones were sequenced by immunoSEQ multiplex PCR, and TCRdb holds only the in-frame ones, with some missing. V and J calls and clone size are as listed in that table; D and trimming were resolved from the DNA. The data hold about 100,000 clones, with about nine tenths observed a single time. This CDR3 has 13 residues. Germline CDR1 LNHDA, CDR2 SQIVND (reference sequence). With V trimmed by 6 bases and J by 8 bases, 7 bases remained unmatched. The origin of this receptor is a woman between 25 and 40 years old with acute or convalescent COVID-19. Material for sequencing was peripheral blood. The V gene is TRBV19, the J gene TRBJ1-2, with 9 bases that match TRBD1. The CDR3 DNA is TGTGCCAGTAGCCTCGACAGGGGGGGCGGCTACACCTTC. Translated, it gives CASSLDRGGGYTF.